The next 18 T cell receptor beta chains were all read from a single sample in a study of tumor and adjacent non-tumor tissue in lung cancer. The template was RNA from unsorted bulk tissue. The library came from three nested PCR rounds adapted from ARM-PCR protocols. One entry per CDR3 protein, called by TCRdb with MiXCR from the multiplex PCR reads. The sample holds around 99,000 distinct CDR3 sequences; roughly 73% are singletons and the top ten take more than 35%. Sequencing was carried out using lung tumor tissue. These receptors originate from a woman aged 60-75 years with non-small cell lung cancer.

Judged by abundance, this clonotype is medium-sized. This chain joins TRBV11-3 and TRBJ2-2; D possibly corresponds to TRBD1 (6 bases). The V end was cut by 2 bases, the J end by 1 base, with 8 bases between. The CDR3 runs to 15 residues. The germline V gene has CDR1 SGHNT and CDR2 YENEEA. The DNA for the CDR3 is TGTGCCAGCAGCTTATCAGGGGTGAACACCGGGGAGCTGTTTTTT. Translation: CASSLSGVNTGELFF. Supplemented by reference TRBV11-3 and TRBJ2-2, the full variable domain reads EAGVVQSPRYKIIEKKQPVAFWCNPISGHNTLYWYLQNLGQGPELLIRYENEEAVDDSQLPKDRFSAERLKGVDSTLKIQPAELGDSAVYLCASSLSGVNTGELFFGEGSRLTVL.

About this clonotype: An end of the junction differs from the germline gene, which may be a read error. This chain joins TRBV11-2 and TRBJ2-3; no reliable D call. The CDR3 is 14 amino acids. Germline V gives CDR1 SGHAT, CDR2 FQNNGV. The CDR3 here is CASSLGIVTDMQYF. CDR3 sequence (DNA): TGTGCCAGCAGCCTGGGAATAGTCACAGATATGCAGTATTTT.

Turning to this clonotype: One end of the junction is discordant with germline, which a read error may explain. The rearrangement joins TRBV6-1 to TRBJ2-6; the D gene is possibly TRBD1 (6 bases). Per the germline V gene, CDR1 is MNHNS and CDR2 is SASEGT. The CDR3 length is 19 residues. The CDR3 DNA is TGTACCAGCAGTGGCCCGGACAGTGCCATATTCTCTGGGGCCAACGTCCTGACTTTT. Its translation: CTSSGPDSAIFSGANVLTF.

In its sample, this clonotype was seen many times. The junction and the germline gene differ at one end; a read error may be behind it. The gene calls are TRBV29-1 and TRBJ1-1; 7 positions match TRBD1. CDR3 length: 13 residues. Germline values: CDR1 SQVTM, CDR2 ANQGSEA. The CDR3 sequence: CSAEKEKGAGAFF. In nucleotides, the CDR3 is TGCAGCGCTGAAAAGGAAAAGGGGGCTGGGGCTTTCTTT.

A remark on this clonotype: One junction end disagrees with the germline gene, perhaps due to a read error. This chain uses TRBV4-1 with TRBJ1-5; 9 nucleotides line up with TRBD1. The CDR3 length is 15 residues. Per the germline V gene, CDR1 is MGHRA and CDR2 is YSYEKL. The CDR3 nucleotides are TGCGTCAGCGGCCAAGGGACAGGGAGGATCCAGCCCCAGCATTTT. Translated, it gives CVSGQGTGRIQPQHF.

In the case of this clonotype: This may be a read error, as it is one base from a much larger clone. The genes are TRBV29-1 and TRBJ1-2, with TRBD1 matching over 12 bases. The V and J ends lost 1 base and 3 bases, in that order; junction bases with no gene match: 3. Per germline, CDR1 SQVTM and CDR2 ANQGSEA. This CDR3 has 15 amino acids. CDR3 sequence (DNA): TGCAGCGTTGAAGGCGGGACAGGGGGCGACTATGGCTACACCTTC. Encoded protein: CSVEGGTGGDYGYTF.

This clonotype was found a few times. The CDR3 loop reads CADSSTGTGGGTQYF. The DNA for the CDR3 is TGTGCCGACAGCTCGACAGGGACAGGGGGTGGGACCCAGTACTTC. This chain links TRBV11-2 with TRBJ2-5; 11 positions agree with TRBD1. The CDR3 totals 15 residues. V was pared by 11 bases and J by 7 bases, with 15 bases of the junction left unmatched. The germline gives CDR1 SGHAT, CDR2 FQNNGV. Full variable domain (rest looked up from reference TRBV11-2 and TRBJ2-5): EAGVAQSPRYKIIEKRQSVAFWCNPISGHATLYWYQQILGQGPKLLIQFQNNGVVDDSQLPKDRFSAERLKGVDSTLKIQPAKLEDSAVYLCADSSTGTGGGTQYFGPGTRLLVL.

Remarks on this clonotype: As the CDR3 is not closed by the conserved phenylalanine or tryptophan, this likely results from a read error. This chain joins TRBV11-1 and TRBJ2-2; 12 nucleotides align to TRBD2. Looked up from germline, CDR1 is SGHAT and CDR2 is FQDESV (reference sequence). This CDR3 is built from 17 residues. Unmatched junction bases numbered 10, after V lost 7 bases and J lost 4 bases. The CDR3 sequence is CASNPRLAGESTGELFL. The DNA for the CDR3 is TGTGCCAGCAATCCGCGACTAGCGGGAGAATCCACCGGGGAGCTGTTTCTT.

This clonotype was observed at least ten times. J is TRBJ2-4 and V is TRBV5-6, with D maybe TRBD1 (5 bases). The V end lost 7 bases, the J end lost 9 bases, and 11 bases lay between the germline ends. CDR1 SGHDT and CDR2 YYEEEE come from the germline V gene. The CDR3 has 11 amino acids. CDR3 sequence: CASASQGIQYF. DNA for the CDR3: TGTGCCAGCGCCAGTCAGGGCATTCAGTACTTC.

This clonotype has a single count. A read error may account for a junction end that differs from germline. The chain's CDR3 is CASSLSTRTVEQYF. CDR3 bases: TGTGCCAGCAGCTTATCCACCAGGACAGTCGAGCAATACTTC. The gene calls are TRBV11-2 and TRBJ2-7, with D perhaps matching TRBD1 (6 bases). Germline V gives CDR1 SGHAT, CDR2 FQNNGV. This CDR3 comprises 14 residues.

The CDR3 DNA is TGTACTAGCAGCCAAGCGGCTAGCGGACACTACGAGCAGTACTTC. Translated: CTSSQAASGHYEQYF. The chain recombines TRBV4-2 with TRBJ2-7, with TRBD2 identical over 7 bases. Germline V CDR1 and CDR2: LGHNA, YNFKEQ. CDR3 length: 15 residues.

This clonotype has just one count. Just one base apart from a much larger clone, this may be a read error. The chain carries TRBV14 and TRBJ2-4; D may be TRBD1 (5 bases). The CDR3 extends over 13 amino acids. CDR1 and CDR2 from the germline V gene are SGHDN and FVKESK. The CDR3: CDSSPSSTVLQYF. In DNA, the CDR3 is TGTGACAGCAGCCCCAGCTCGACAGTTCTTCAGTACTTC.

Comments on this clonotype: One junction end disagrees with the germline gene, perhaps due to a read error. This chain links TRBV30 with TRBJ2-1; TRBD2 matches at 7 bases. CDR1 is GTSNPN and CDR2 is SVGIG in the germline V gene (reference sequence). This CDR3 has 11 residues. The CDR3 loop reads CTWGGNNEQFF. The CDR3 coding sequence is TGTACCTGGGGGGGTAACAATGAGCAGTTCTTC. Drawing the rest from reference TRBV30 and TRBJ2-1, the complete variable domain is SQTIHQWPATLVQPVGSPLSLECTVEGTSNPNLYWYRQAAGRGLQLLFYSVGIGQISSEVPQNLSASRPQDRQFILSSKKLLLSDSGFYLCTWGGNNEQFFGPGTRLTVL.

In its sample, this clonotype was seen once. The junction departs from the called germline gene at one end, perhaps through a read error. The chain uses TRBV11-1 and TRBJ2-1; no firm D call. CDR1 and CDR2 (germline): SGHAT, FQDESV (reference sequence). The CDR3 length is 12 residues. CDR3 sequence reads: CASSPRVDEQFF. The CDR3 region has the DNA TGTGCCAGCAGCCCAAGGGTGGATGAGCAGTTTTTC.

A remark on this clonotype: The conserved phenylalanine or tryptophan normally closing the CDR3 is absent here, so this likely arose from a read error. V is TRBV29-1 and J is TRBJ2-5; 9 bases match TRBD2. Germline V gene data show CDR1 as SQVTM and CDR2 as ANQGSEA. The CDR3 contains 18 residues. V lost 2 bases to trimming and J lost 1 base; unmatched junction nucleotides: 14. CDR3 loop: CSVESPSGGTKTQETQYY. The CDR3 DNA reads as TGCAGCGTTGAAAGCCCCAGCGGGGGGACGAAAACCCAAGAGACCCAGTACTAC.

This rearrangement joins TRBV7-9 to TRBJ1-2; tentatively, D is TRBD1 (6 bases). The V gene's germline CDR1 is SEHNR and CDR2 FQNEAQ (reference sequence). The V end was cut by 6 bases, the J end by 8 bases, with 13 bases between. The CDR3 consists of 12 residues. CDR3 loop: CASSPGAGGYTF. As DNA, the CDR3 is TGTGCCAGCAGTCCGGGGGCTGGAGGCTACACCTTC.

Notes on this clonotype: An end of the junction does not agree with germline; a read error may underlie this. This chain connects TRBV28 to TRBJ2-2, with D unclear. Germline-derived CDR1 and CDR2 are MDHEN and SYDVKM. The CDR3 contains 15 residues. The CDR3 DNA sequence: TGTGCCAGCAGAATTAGCTGGACGAACACCCGGGAGCTGTTTTTT. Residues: CASRISWTNTRELFF.

The CDR3 sequence: CSATIGFSYNEQFF. The CDR3 region has the DNA TGCAGCGCCACTATCGGGTTTTCCTACAATGAGCAGTTCTTC. The rearrangement joins TRBV29-1 to TRBJ2-1; no firm D call. The germline gives CDR1 SQVTM, CDR2 ANQGSEA. Deletions cut 7 bases from V and 1 base from J, with 14 bases between. CDR3 length: 14 amino acids.